One sample yielded the 23 T cell receptor beta chains listed below, sequenced in a study of T cell repertoires in urothelial bladder cancer. Sequencing used immunoSEQ multiplex PCR; TCRdb keeps in-frame clones, though not all of them. The sample lists roughly 2,200 clones, about 76% occurring once. Sequencing was carried out using tumor-infiltrating cells from bladder cancer. These receptor sequences come from a human donor with urothelial carcinoma.

The V and J genes are TRBV4-3 and TRBJ2-1; the match to TRBD1 covers 8 bases. The junction had 9 bases not matched to a gene; V was cut back by 2 bases and J by 6 bases. The germline CDR1 and CDR2 sequences are LGHNA and YSLEER. This CDR3 has 16 residues. DNA of the CDR3: TGCGCCAGCAGCCAATCGGACAGGGAGGACGGCAATGAGCAGTTCTTC. As protein: CASSQSDREDGNEQFF.

The V and J genes are TRBV6-5 and TRBJ2-3; D remains ambiguous. Germline CDR1 is MNHEY and CDR2 is SVGAGI. The CDR3 spans 14 residues. V lost 3 bases, J lost 2 bases, and 9 bases lay in between. CDR3 sequence reads: CASSYQSPTDTQYF. Written as DNA, the CDR3 is TGTGCCAGCAGTTATCAATCCCCCACAGATACGCAGTATTTT.

The V gene is TRBV30, the J gene TRBJ2-7; tentatively, D is TRBD1 (5 bases). CDR3 length: 14 residues. Germline V gene sequence: CDR1 GTSNPN, CDR2 SVGIG (reference sequence). Trimming took off 4 bases at V and 2 bases at J, with 15 bases between the two ends. The CDR3 region is CAWTPRAGTYEQYF. CDR3 sequence (DNA): TGTGCCTGGACCCCTCGGGCAGGGACCTACGAGCAGTACTTC.

The chain joins TRBV30 to TRBJ2-1; D may be TRBD2 (6 bases). Germline V gene lookup returns CDR1 GTSNPN and CDR2 SVGIG (reference sequence). V was cut by 3 bases and J by 6 bases, with 12 bases left in between. The CDR3 contains 13 residues. The CDR3 nucleotides are TGTGCCTGGAGGCGGAGGGGAGTCAATGAGCAGTTCTTC. It is translated as CAWRRRGVNEQFF.

V usage is TRBV6-4 and J usage is TRBJ1-1; no definite D call. Trimming cost V 5 bases and J 1 base, with 8 bases left between them. From germline, CDR1 is MRHNA and CDR2 SNTAGT. The CDR3 is 13 amino acids. CDR3 sequence (DNA): TGTGCCAGCAGTATAGAAGAGAACACTGAAGCTTTCTTT. Residues: CASSIEENTEAFF.

The chain uses TRBV11-2 and TRBJ1-4, with 7 nucleotides matching TRBD1. The length of the CDR3 is 14 residues. The ends lost 5 bases at V and 5 bases at J; junction bases unmatched: 5. CDR1 is SGHAT, CDR2 FQNNGV, per germline. The CDR3 DNA follows: TGTGCCAGCAGCCGGGACAGCCCAAATGAAAAACTGTTTTTT. This codes for CASSRDSPNEKLFF.

V is TRBV18 and J is TRBJ1-5; tentatively, D is TRBD1 (5 bases). Germline V gene sequence: CDR1 KGHSH, CDR2 LQKENI. The CDR3 runs 13 residues. The V and J ends lost 4 bases and 8 bases respectively, with 12 bases between them. CDR3 DNA: TGTGCCAGCTCACTTGCTTGGGGGGAGCCCCAGCATTTT. It is translated as CASSLAWGEPQHF.

This chain connects TRBV5-1 to TRBJ2-5, with TRBD1 matching over 9 bases. This CDR3 is built from 14 residues. Looked up from germline, CDR1 is SGHRS and CDR2 is YFSETQ. The trim removed 4 bases at V and 7 bases at J, leaving 8 bases unmatched. For the CDR3, the DNA is TGCGCCAGCAGCCTGACAGGGGGTGAGGGGACCCAGTACTTC. As protein: CASSLTGGEGTQYF.

The chain employs TRBV19 and TRBJ1-5, with D maybe TRBD1 (5 bases). Germline CDR1 LNHDA, CDR2 SQIVND (reference sequence). The V end was cut by 5 bases, the J end by 9 bases, with 14 bases between. CDR3 length equals 13 residues. CDR3 sequence (DNA): TGTGCCAGTAGTGGAGAGGGGCGGCTGCCCCAGCATTTT. This codes for CASSGEGRLPQHF.

The V and J genes are TRBV4-2 and TRBJ2-5, with 11 bases that match TRBD2. This CDR3 comprises 20 residues. In germline, CDR1 is LGHNA, CDR2 YNFKEQ. The ends lost 0 bases at V and 4 bases at J; junction bases unmatched: 16. The CDR3 sequence is CASSQDGVAGGIVNLETQYF. CDR3 sequence (DNA): TGTGCCAGCAGCCAAGATGGGGTAGCGGGGGGGATCGTCAATCTAGAGACCCAGTACTTC.

This rearrangement joins TRBV10-2 to TRBJ1-4, with D unresolved. The CDR3 has 14 amino acids. V was pared by 3 bases and J by 7 bases, with 12 bases between. Germline V CDR1 and CDR2: WSHSY, SAAADI. The CDR3 here is CASSEGSRPEKLFF. The CDR3 bases are TGCGCCAGCAGTGAAGGCTCAAGGCCTGAAAAACTGTTTTTT.

J is TRBJ1-4 and V is TRBV18; D gene uncertain. V lost 3 bases and J 8 bases, leaving 10 bases between the germline ends. Germline-derived CDR1 and CDR2 are KGHSH and LQKENI. The CDR3 sequence is 13 residues long. The CDR3 nucleotides are TGTGCCAGCTCACCGGTTTTAGGGGAAAAACTGTTTTTT. Its translation is CASSPVLGEKLFF.

The chain employs TRBV29-1 and TRBJ1-2; D might be TRBD1 (6 bases). Germline values: CDR1 SQVTM, CDR2 ANQGSEA. Trimming pared 4 bases from V and 4 bases from J, leaving 10 bases between. The CDR3 length is 12 residues. The CDR3 DNA reads as TGCAGCGTTGCCGAGACAGGCTATGGCTACACCTTC. Translated: CSVAETGYGYTF.

The J gene is TRBJ2-2, the V gene TRBV27; the D gene is possibly TRBD2 (7 bases). V was cut by 8 bases and J by 2 bases, with 21 bases left in between. This CDR3 comprises 17 residues. CDR1 and CDR2 from the germline V gene are MNHEY and SMNVEV (reference sequence). CDR3 in DNA: TGTGCCAGCCGCCGGCGGGGGCAGGGAATAAACACCGGGGAGCTGTTTTTT. Translated, it gives CASRRRGQGINTGELFF.

The V call is TRBV5-4, the J call TRBJ2-5, with 8 bases matching TRBD1. This CDR3 has 14 amino acids. Unmatched junction bases numbered 6, after V lost 4 bases and J lost 4 bases. Looked up from germline, CDR1 is SGHNT and CDR2 is YYREEE (reference sequence). Here the CDR3 DNA reads TGTGCCAGCAGCGCCCGACAGGGGATAGAGACCCAGTACTTC. Protein product: CASSARQGIETQYF.

The table lists this clone with a few counts. This chain uses TRBV7-2 with TRBJ1-6; tentatively, D is TRBD1 (6 bases). Per the germline V gene, CDR1 is SGHTA and CDR2 is FQGNSA. There are 15 residues in the CDR3. V dropped 5 bases and J dropped 8 bases, with 16 bases sitting between them. CDR3 in DNA: TGTGCCAGCAGCCTTCTTACAGGGCTGCATTCACCCCTCCACTTT. It translates to CASSLLTGLHSPLHF.

This clone was found a few times. V and J are TRBV4-3 and TRBJ2-7; tentative D call: TRBD2 (6 bases). There are 15 residues in the CDR3. Germline CDR1 LGHNA, CDR2 YSLEER. V was shortened by 1 base and J by 3 bases, with 13 bases between the two germline ends. The CDR3 coding sequence is TGCGCCAGCAGCCAAGGGGTCGGGAGCAACTACGAGCAGTACTTC. Translating it yields CASSQGVGSNYEQYF.

The chain joins TRBV11-3 to TRBJ2-2; no firm D call. Germline V gene lookup returns CDR1 SGHNT and CDR2 YENEEA. The V end was cut by 2 bases, the J end by 4 bases, with 11 bases between. The CDR3 consists of 15 residues. As DNA, the CDR3 is TGTGCCAGCAGCTTAACAAGCACACGCACCGGGGAGCTGTTTTTT. Encoded protein: CASSLTSTRTGELFF.

The V gene is TRBV5-4, the J gene TRBJ2-7, with a weak D call TRBD2 (6 bases). CDR1 and CDR2 (germline): SGHNT, YYREEE (reference sequence). V lost 3 bases and J lost 2, with 12 bases in between. The CDR3 runs 14 residues. The DNA of the CDR3 is TGTGCCAGCAGCTCGCGGGACGCCCCCTACGAGCAGTACTTC. Its translation: CASSSRDAPYEQYF.

This chain uses TRBV7-2 with TRBJ2-1; 11 positions match TRBD2. The CDR3 runs to 14 residues. V was pared by 6 bases and J by 8 bases, with 6 bases of the junction left unmatched. Germline CDR1 reads SGHTA; CDR2 reads FQGNSA. CDR3: CASSTSGSSHEQFF. In DNA form, the CDR3 reads TGTGCCAGCAGTACTAGCGGGAGCTCACATGAGCAGTTCTTC.

This clone qualifies as large (0.1 to 1%). The rearrangement joins TRBV4-3 to TRBJ2-7; 7 bases agree with TRBD1. Germline trimming cut 6 bases from V and 3 bases from J; bases unmatched to any gene: 5. This CDR3 contains 13 residues. Germline loops: CDR1 LGHNA, CDR2 YSLEER. The CDR3 loop reads CASSTGQNYEQYF. The CDR3 DNA reads TGCGCCAGCAGTACGGGACAGAACTACGAGCAGTACTTC.

The chain is built from TRBV7-2 and TRBJ2-6; the D is unclear. Looked up from germline, CDR1 is SGHTA and CDR2 is FQGNSA. The germline V and J ends were trimmed by 5 bases and 1 base, with 6 bases remaining between them. The CDR3 is 14 amino acids. CDR3 region: CASSPPSGANVLTF. Written as DNA, the CDR3 is TGTGCCAGCAGCCCCCCTTCTGGGGCCAACGTCCTGACTTTC.

Only a few counts were recorded for this clone. The chain employs TRBV7-9 and TRBJ2-5, with 8 nucleotides matching TRBD1. With 4 bases clipped from V and 3 bases from J, the junction kept 10 bases outside the gene matches. The CDR3 contains 16 residues. The germline V gene encodes CDR1 SEHNR and CDR2 FQNEAQ (reference sequence). The CDR3 here is CASSSGQGFWEETQYF. Here the CDR3 DNA reads TGTGCCAGCAGCTCAGGACAGGGCTTTTGGGAAGAGACCCAGTACTTC. Drawing the rest from reference TRBV7-9 and TRBJ2-5, the complete variable domain is DTGVSQNPRHKITKRGQNVTFRCDPISEHNRLYWYRQTLGQGPEFLTYFQNEAQLEKSRLLSDRFSAERPKGSFSTLEIQRTEQGDSAMYLCASSSGQGFWEETQYFGPGTRLLVL.